Each of the 9 T cell receptor beta chains below was sequenced from the same sample in a study of cytomegalovirus exposure and HLA in healthy donors. The PCR had 60 Vbeta and 13 Jbeta primers. Sequenced by immunoSEQ multiplex PCR; TCRdb stores in-frame clones only, minus some. Found here are tens of thousands of clones, 65% to 80% of them singletons; the top ten hold less than 15%. Sequencing was performed on PBMCs. Source of these receptors: a woman aged 45 to 65 in good health and CMV-seropositive.

The V and J genes are TRBV11-2 and TRBJ1-3; no clear D gene. V shed 0 bases and J shed 4 bases, with 13 bases lying between them. Germline-derived CDR1 and CDR2 are SGHAT and FQNNGV. This CDR3 spans 16 amino acids. CDR3 sequence reads: CASSLEGRWGGNTIYF. The CDR3 nucleotides are TGTGCCAGCAGCTTAGAAGGGAGGTGGGGAGGAAACACCATATATTTT.

J is TRBJ2-7 and V is TRBV29-1; 7 bases line up with TRBD2. The junction had 4 bases not matched to a gene; V was cut back by 1 base and J by 1 base. The germline V gene encodes CDR1 SQVTM and CDR2 ANQGSEA. The CDR3 sequence is 14 residues long. CDR3 coding DNA: TGCAGCGTTGAAGTCCCTAGCGGATCCTACGAGCAGTACTTC. Its translation: CSVEVPSGSYEQYF.

This clone was seen only a few times. This rearrangement joins TRBV28 to TRBJ2-7; 10 nucleotides line up with TRBD1. The V gene end was trimmed by 10 bases and the J gene end by 6 bases; junction bases not matched to a gene: 9. The CDR3 is 13 amino acids. CDR1 is MDHEN, CDR2 SYDVKM, per germline. CDR3 residues: CATWDRGGGEQYF. Written as DNA, the CDR3 is TGTGCCACCTGGGACAGGGGCGGGGGCGAGCAGTACTTC.

The chain links TRBV11-2 to TRBJ2-1, with D maybe TRBD2 (5 bases). V lost 1 base to trimming and J lost 8 bases, with 9 bases between them. CDR1 is SGHAT, CDR2 FQNNGV, per germline. The CDR3 contains 13 residues. Here the CDR3 DNA reads TGTGCCAGCAGCTTAGCTAGCCGAGATGAGCAGTTCTTC. It translates to CASSLASRDEQFF.

The chain couples TRBV11-1 to TRBJ2-3; the D gene is possibly TRBD2 (5 bases). V lost 0 bases and J lost 0, with 13 bases in between. The CDR3 is 17 amino acids. From germline, CDR1 is SGHAT and CDR2 FQDESV (reference sequence). Written as DNA, the CDR3 is TGTGCCAGCAGCTTAGCCCCGAACGGGAAAAGCACAGATACGCAGTATTTT. It encodes CASSLAPNGKSTDTQYF.

This chain links TRBV13 with TRBJ1-4; D possibly corresponds to TRBD1 (5 bases). This CDR3 contains 13 residues. Germline V gene sequence: CDR1 PRHDT, CDR2 FYEKMQ (reference sequence). V lost 5 bases to trimming and J lost 7 bases, with 11 bases between them. The CDR3 loop is CASSPGGSEKLFF. The CDR3 region has the DNA TGTGCCAGCAGCCCGGGGGGGAGTGAAAAACTGTTTTTT.

The rearrangement uses TRBV4-1 and TRBJ2-3; a possible D gene is TRBD1 (5 bases). Germline loops: CDR1 MGHRA, CDR2 YSYEKL. This CDR3 is built from 17 residues. The ends were cut back, 0 bases at V and 1 base at J, with 14 bases in the middle. The CDR3 nucleotides are TGCGCCAGCAGCCAAGATAGGGGCTCAACCCGCACAGATACGCAGTATTTT. Residues: CASSQDRGSTRTDTQYF.

This clone was observed a handful of times. The chain combines TRBV28 with TRBJ2-5; possible D gene TRBD2, 5 bases. V was trimmed by 3 bases and J by 5 bases, leaving 16 bases between them. The CDR3 has 15 amino acids. From germline, CDR1 is MDHEN and CDR2 SYDVKM. The CDR3 is CASSLVRSTRETQYF. CDR3 sequence (DNA): TGTGCCAGCAGTTTGGTCCGGAGCACTAGGGAGACCCAGTACTTC. Drawing the rest from reference TRBV28 and TRBJ2-5, the complete variable domain is DVKVTQSSRYLVKRTGEKVFLECVQDMDHENMFWYRQDPGLGLRLIYFSYDVKMKEKGDIPEGYSVSREKKERFSLILESASTNQTSMYLCASSLVRSTRETQYFGPGTRLLVL.

The chain carries TRBV28 and TRBJ2-2; TRBD1 agrees at 7 bases. The CDR3 sequence is 14 residues long. V lost 8 bases to trimming and J lost 4 bases; unmatched junction nucleotides: 7. The germline V gene has CDR1 MDHEN and CDR2 SYDVKM. In nucleotides, the CDR3 is TGTGCCAGCCTCACAGGGGCTAGCACCGGGGAGCTGTTTTTT. Amino acid sequence: CASLTGASTGELFF.